The 31 T cell receptor beta chains listed next were all sequenced from one sample in a study of cytomegalovirus exposure and HLA in healthy donors. Vbeta (60) and Jbeta (13) primers were used in the PCR. Data came from immunoSEQ multiplex PCR; TCRdb stores just in-frame clones and leaves some out. The sample has 120,000 to 150,000 clones, over 75% seen once. What was sequenced was PBMCs. These receptors came from a woman aged 25 to 39 in good health and CMV-seronegative.

This chain links TRBV4-1 with TRBJ1-1; D call uncertain. The CDR3 spans 15 residues. V dropped 1 base and J dropped 7 bases, with 16 bases sitting between them. In germline, CDR1 is MGHRA, CDR2 YSYEKL. The CDR3 is CASSQARQSLGEAFF. CDR3 nucleotide sequence: TGCGCCAGCAGCCAAGCCAGGCAATCTCTGGGTGAAGCTTTCTTT.

This chain joins TRBV15 and TRBJ1-2; D gene uncertain. CDR3 length: 13 residues. V gave up 4 bases and J gave up 7 bases, with 13 bases separating them. CDR1 and CDR2 from the germline V gene are LNHNV and YYDKDF (reference sequence). This CDR3 is CATSTERGGGYTF. For the CDR3, the DNA is TGTGCCACCAGCACCGAACGAGGCGGTGGCTACACCTTC. The full variable domain, completed using reference TRBV15 and TRBJ1-2, is DAMVIQNPRYQVTQFGKPVTLSCSQTLNHNVMYWYQQKSSQAPKLLFHYYDKDFNNEADTPDNFQSRRPNTSFCFLDIRSPGLGDTAMYLCATSTERGGGYTFGSGTRLTVV.

V is TRBV19 and J is TRBJ2-3, with a possible D match to TRBD2 (5 bases). Germline lookup yields CDR1 LNHDA and CDR2 SQIVND (reference sequence). The CDR3 spans 14 residues. Trimming cost V 4 bases and J 7 bases, with 15 bases left between them. CDR3 loop: CASSTWENRNTQYF. The CDR3 DNA sequence: TGTGCCAGTAGTACGTGGGAGAATCGAAATACGCAGTATTTT.

V gene TRBV27 combines with J gene TRBJ1-1; 9 bases match TRBD1. This CDR3 comprises 15 residues. V lost 3 bases, J lost 4 bases, and 6 bases stayed unmatched. From germline, CDR1 is MNHEY and CDR2 SMNVEV (reference sequence). CDR3 bases: TGTGCCAGCAGTTTCTTGGACAGGGGACCCACTGAAGCTTTCTTT. This encodes CASSFLDRGPTEAFF.

The gene calls are TRBV7-8 and TRBJ1-2; no firm D call. Germline V gene sequence: CDR1 SGHVS, CDR2 FQNEAQ. The CDR3 runs 14 residues. V shed 9 bases and J shed 1 base, with 15 bases lying between them. CDR3 residues: CASHLGGNNYGYTF. Here the CDR3 DNA reads TGTGCCAGTCACCTAGGTGGCAATAACTATGGCTACACCTTC.

This clone was seen only a few times. J is TRBJ1-4 and V is TRBV7-2; D is uncertain. The CDR3 has 15 amino acids. Trimming stripped 1 base from V and 3 bases from J, with 9 bases between. Germline V gene sequence: CDR1 SGHTA, CDR2 FQGNSA. The CDR3 protein is CASSLDGQPNEKLFF. Written as DNA, the CDR3 is TGTGCCAGCAGCTTAGATGGGCAGCCTAATGAAAAACTGTTTTTT. Based on the CDR3 plus reference TRBV7-2 and TRBJ1-4, the full variable domain is GAGVSQSPSNKVTEKGKDVELRCDPISGHTALYWYRQSLGQGLEFLIYFQGNSAPDKSGLPSDRFSAERTGGSVSTLTIQRTQQEDSAVYLCASSLDGQPNEKLFFGSGTQLSVL.

The chain has TRBV19 and TRBJ1-4, with D unclear. Trimming stripped 1 base from V and 4 bases from J, with 10 bases between. Germline values: CDR1 LNHDA, CDR2 SQIVND (reference sequence). The CDR3 totals 15 residues. This CDR3 is CASSIGRGLNEKLFF. CDR3 DNA: TGTGCCAGTAGTATAGGTCGGGGTCTTAATGAAAAACTGTTTTTT.

This chain joins TRBV5-1 and TRBJ2-5; 10 nucleotides line up with TRBD2. Germline-derived CDR1 and CDR2 are SGHRS and YFSETQ. The CDR3 is made up of 16 amino acids. Germline trimming cut 6 bases from V and 3 bases from J; bases unmatched to any gene: 11. The DNA of the CDR3 is TGCGCCAGCAACCTCCGCGGGACTAGCGAGAAAGAGACCCAGTACTTC. It specifies CASNLRGTSEKETQYF.

The chain combines TRBV6-5 with TRBJ2-7, with 13 nucleotides matching TRBD2. Losses at the gene ends were 3 bases for V and 4 bases for J; bases not matched to a gene: 3. Germline values: CDR1 MNHEY, CDR2 SVGAGI. There are 15 residues in the CDR3. CDR3 DNA: TGTGCCAGCAGTTATACTAGCGGGGGGGGGTACGAGCAGTACTTC. This codes for CASSYTSGGGYEQYF.

The chain links TRBV7-8 to TRBJ2-5; D unresolved. CDR1 and CDR2 from the germline V gene are SGHVS and FQNEAQ. The CDR3 is made up of 16 amino acids. V lost 6 bases and J 5 bases, leaving 22 bases between the germline ends. The CDR3 region has the DNA TGTGCCAGCAGACATTCCAGATTCCGACAATGGGAGACCCAGTACTTC. Its translation is CASRHSRFRQWETQYF.

The chain combines TRBV19 with TRBJ1-1, with 10 bases identical to TRBD1. This CDR3 has 15 amino acids. CDR1 is LNHDA and CDR2 is SQIVND in the germline V gene (reference sequence). After removal of 7 bases from V and 3 bases from J, the junction contained 8 bases not matched to a gene. As DNA, the CDR3 is TGTGCCAGTACCCTACAAGGGACAGGGGACACTGAAGCTTTCTTT. Its translation is CASTLQGTGDTEAFF. Combining the CDR3 with reference TRBV19 and TRBJ1-1 gives the whole variable domain DGGITQSPKYLFRKEGQNVTLSCEQNLNHDAMYWYRQDPGQGLRLIYYSQIVNDFQKGDIAEGYSVSREKKESFPLTVTSAQKNPTAFYLCASTLQGTGDTEAFFGQGTRLTVV.

The J gene is TRBJ1-5, the V gene TRBV19; D call uncertain. V gave up 9 bases and J gave up 6 bases, with 15 bases separating them. The CDR3 loop spans 13 amino acids. Germline lookup yields CDR1 LNHDA and CDR2 SQIVND (reference sequence). CDR3 residues: CASGEGSVQPQHF. The CDR3 coding sequence is TGTGCCAGCGGGGAAGGAAGCGTTCAGCCCCAGCATTTT.

In its sample, this clone was seen once. The J gene is TRBJ2-7, the V gene TRBV11-2; 11 bases align to TRBD2. From germline, CDR1 is SGHAT and CDR2 FQNNGV. Trimming cost V 0 bases and J 6 bases; bases outside gene matches: 7. The CDR3 runs to 16 residues. The CDR3 region has the DNA TGTGCCAGCAGCTTAGATTCCCTAGCGGGGGGTGGCGAGCAGTACTTC. Translated: CASSLDSLAGGGEQYF. The full variable domain, in which reference TRBV11-2 and TRBJ2-7 provide the parts outside the CDR3, is EAGVAQSPRYKIIEKRQSVAFWCNPISGHATLYWYQQILGQGPKLLIQFQNNGVVDDSQLPKDRFSAERLKGVDSTLKIQPAKLEDSAVYLCASSLDSLAGGGEQYFGPGTRLTVT.

V is TRBV30 and J is TRBJ2-3; D is perhaps TRBD1 (6 bases). The CDR3 runs to 12 residues. V shed 6 bases and J shed 0 bases, with 7 bases lying between them. The germline V gene encodes CDR1 GTSNPN and CDR2 SVGIG (reference sequence). The CDR3 DNA follows: TGTGCCTGCGGACAGAGCACAGATACGCAGTATTTT. This gives the protein CACGQSTDTQYF.

A single count supports this clone. J is TRBJ1-1 and V is TRBV7-9; D call uncertain. This CDR3 has 11 amino acids. Trimming shortened V by 5 bases and J by 4 bases, and 5 bases separated the two germline ends. Germline assignment: CDR1 SEHNR and CDR2 FQNEAQ (reference sequence). The CDR3 sequence: CASSLLTEAFF. CDR3 nucleotides: TGTGCCAGCAGCCTTCTCACTGAAGCTTTCTTT.

This clone has a handful of counts. In nucleotides, the CDR3 is TGTGCCAGCAGCGCCGGGGGGCCGACTGGAAACACCATATATTTT. This translates into CASSAGGPTGNTIYF. The J gene is TRBJ1-3, the V gene TRBV6-5; TRBD1 might be the D (6 bases). CDR1 and CDR2 from the germline V gene are MNHEY and SVGAGI. This CDR3 has 15 residues. V lost 6 bases, J lost 2 bases, and 14 bases lay in between.

The chain carries TRBV7-2 and TRBJ2-4; D ambiguous. Germline V gene lookup returns CDR1 SGHTA and CDR2 FQGNSA. This CDR3 spans 19 amino acids. Trimming took 1 base from V and 0 from J, leaving 19 bases between them. CDR3 nucleotides: TGTGCCAGCAGCTTAGTTAATCCGCAGAACCCTGTAGCCAAAAACATTCAGTACTTC. The encoded protein is CASSLVNPQNPVAKNIQYF. The whole variable domain, remainder taken from reference TRBV7-2 and TRBJ2-4, is GAGVSQSPSNKVTEKGKDVELRCDPISGHTALYWYRQSLGQGLEFLIYFQGNSAPDKSGLPSDRFSAERTGGSVSTLTIQRTQQEDSAVYLCASSLVNPQNPVAKNIQYFGAGTRLSVL.

The rearrangement joins TRBV19 to TRBJ2-6, with 10 bases aligning to TRBD2. The CDR3 runs to 18 residues. Germline CDR1 is LNHDA and CDR2 is SQIVND (reference sequence). V gave up 5 bases and J gave up 0 bases; unmatched junction bases: 7. This CDR3 is CASSLRSGGASGANVLTF. CDR3 nucleotides: TGTGCCAGTAGTCTCCGGAGCGGGGGGGCCTCTGGGGCCAACGTCCTGACTTTC.

V usage is TRBV19 and J usage is TRBJ1-6; 10 nucleotides line up with TRBD1. The CDR3 spans 15 residues. The germline V gene encodes CDR1 LNHDA and CDR2 SQIVND (reference sequence). Trimming cost V 7 bases and J 7 bases; bases outside gene matches: 7. CDR3 sequence (DNA): TGTGCCAGTACCGCCGGGACAGGGGTCAATTCACCCCTCCACTTT. Translating gives CASTAGTGVNSPLHF.

In its sample, this clone was seen once. The chain combines TRBV18 with TRBJ2-7; unclear D gene. The CDR3 length is 14 residues. With 3 bases removed from V and 0 bases from J, the gap between germline ends came to 9 bases. Germline V gene lookup returns CDR1 KGHSH and CDR2 LQKENI. CDR3 coding DNA: TGTGCCAGCTCACCCGCGGCGGACTCCTACGAGCAGTACTTC. Its protein product is CASSPAADSYEQYF. The complete variable domain, with remaining parts taken from reference TRBV18 and TRBJ2-7, reads NAGVMQNPRHLVRRRGQEARLRCSPMKGHSHVYWYRQLPEEGLKFMVYLQKENIIDESGMPKERFSAEFPKEGPSILRIQQVVRGDSAAYFCASSPAADSYEQYFGPGTRLTVT.

The V and J genes are TRBV7-9 and TRBJ1-1; D is perhaps TRBD1 (5 bases). The CDR3 length is 16 residues. The V end lost 6 bases, the J end lost 2 bases, and 19 bases lay between the germline ends. CDR1 and CDR2 from the germline V gene are SEHNR and FQNEAQ (reference sequence). CDR3 protein: CASSSQGVQPNTEAFF. The CDR3 bases are TGTGCCAGCAGTTCGCAAGGGGTTCAACCAAACACTGAAGCTTTCTTT.

V and J are TRBV7-2 and TRBJ1-1, with D possibly TRBD1 on 5 matching bases. The CDR3 contains 15 residues. From germline, CDR1 is SGHTA and CDR2 FQGNSA. The V gene lost 1 base and the J gene lost 5 bases, with 14 bases spanning the gap. The CDR3 coding sequence is TGTGCCAGCAGCTTAGGGCCCCAGGGAACGACTGAAGCTTTCTTT. It yields the protein CASSLGPQGTTEAFF.

The chain recombines TRBV4-3 with TRBJ2-3, with 8 bases fitting TRBD2. Looked up from germline, CDR1 is LGHNA and CDR2 is YSLEER. With 3 bases clipped from V and 9 bases from J, the junction kept 8 bases outside the gene matches. The CDR3 loop spans 14 amino acids. This CDR3 is CASSHPLAGRTQYF. CDR3 DNA sequence: TGCGCCAGCAGCCATCCCCTAGCGGGCCGAACGCAGTATTTT.

As to this clone: One junction end does not reproduce the germline sequence, and a read error may be involved. J is TRBJ2-5 and V is TRBV7-9; 10 bases fit TRBD2. Germline V lookup: CDR1 SEHNR, CDR2 FQNEAQ (reference sequence). The CDR3 has 14 residues. The CDR3 DNA sequence: TGTTCCAGCAGCCCCATAGCGGGGGGTGAGACCCAGTACTTC. It yields the protein CSSSPIAGGETQYF.

This clone was seen more than once but under ten times. The CDR3 sequence: CASSETTGSKIYEQYF. DNA of the CDR3: TGCGCCAGCAGTGAAACGACAGGGTCTAAGATCTACGAGCAGTACTTC. The J gene is TRBJ2-7, the V gene TRBV10-1; 7 bases are a match to TRBD1. In germline, CDR1 is WNHNN, CDR2 SYGVQD (reference sequence). After removal of 3 bases from V and 3 bases from J, the junction contained 11 bases not matched to a gene. This CDR3 spans 16 amino acids.

This clone was found a few times. J is TRBJ2-2 and V is TRBV6-6; the match to TRBD1 covers 9 bases. Unmatched junction bases numbered 6, after V lost 5 bases and J lost 5 bases. CDR1 MNHNY and CDR2 SVGAGI come from the germline V gene (reference sequence). The CDR3 has 15 amino acids. CDR3 in DNA: TGTGCCAGCAGTCCAAGGACAGGGGTGACCGGGGAGCTGTTTTTT. Residues: CASSPRTGVTGELFF.

This chain joins TRBV11-2 and TRBJ2-7; the match to TRBD2 covers 8 bases. CDR3 length: 14 residues. Per germline, CDR1 SGHAT and CDR2 FQNNGV. V lost 5 bases and J lost 4; bases outside the gene matches: 7. In nucleotides, the CDR3 is TGTGCCAGCAGCGTCACTAGCGGCACTTACGAGCAGTACTTC. Translating it yields CASSVTSGTYEQYF.

The chain combines TRBV7-9 with TRBJ2-1; 8 bases match TRBD2. Germline CDR1 reads SEHNR; CDR2 reads FQNEAQ (reference sequence). V shed 1 base and J 5 bases; nucleotides not matched to a gene: 4. This CDR3 is built from 15 residues. CDR3 region: CASSLERGRDNEQFF. The CDR3 DNA sequence: TGTGCCAGCAGCTTAGAGCGGGGGCGCGACAATGAGCAGTTCTTC.

V is TRBV29-1 and J is TRBJ1-5; D gene unclear. Trimming cost V 4 bases and J 2 bases, with 12 bases left between them. CDR3 length: 14 amino acids. Germline values: CDR1 SQVTM, CDR2 ANQGSEA. In nucleotides, the CDR3 is TGCAGCGTTGCCCCAGGCGGGGGCAATCAGCCCCAGCATTTT. This gives the protein CSVAPGGGNQPQHF.

The rearrangement links TRBV2 to TRBJ2-7; D possibly corresponds to TRBD2 (5 bases). Germline values: CDR1 SNHLY, CDR2 FYNNEI. The CDR3 length is 11 residues. V was shortened by 10 bases and J by 6 bases, with 13 bases between the two germline ends. CDR3 residues: CATWGRGEQYF. CDR3 sequence (DNA): TGTGCCACCTGGGGTCGGGGCGAGCAGTACTTC.

The V gene is TRBV28, the J gene TRBJ2-5, with 13 bases matching TRBD2. Germline V lookup: CDR1 MDHEN, CDR2 SYDVKM. This CDR3 has 15 amino acids. V trimming: 8 bases; J trimming: 4 bases; junction bases outside the gene matches: 7. The DNA of the CDR3 is TGTGCCAGCGGACTAGCGGGAGTTGTAACAGAGACCCAGTACTTC. It specifies CASGLAGVVTETQYF.